Given below is one T cell receptor (beta chain) in context. The clone's antigen remains unknown. Per-base quality was not reported, and no clone a single base away is much larger than it. The data belong to a study of blood T cells in healthy people across ages (dated by TCRdb to between 2015 and 2016). Regarding the research as a whole: Template switching captured roughly one uniquely barcoded TCR beta cDNA molecule per two T cells in model experiments. Age-related changes in TCR beta repertoire diversity were measured in the study by deep sequencing normalized with unique cDNA molecular identifiers. Donors were grouped into four age groups: young (average approximately 15 years), middle-aged (under 40), aged (roughly 67) and long-lived (around 80). To avoid experimental bias, donors of different ages were distributed randomly across sequencing lanes. The study analyzed two additional independent replicas of 1 million unique cDNA reads from the same blood draw for two donors, one aged 18 to 30 and one aged 80 or older.

Broader findings and caveats from the paper: As age increased, observed TCR beta diversity per million T cells dropped in a roughly linear way, and a significant reduction was already evident by age 40. Total diversity estimates from one million sequenced T cells were considered lower bounds and underestimates. Donor CMV infection status was unknown, potentially confounding age-related changes in expanded clonotypes. Because profiling used bulk unsorted PBMCs, naive and antigen-experienced compartments could not be compared conclusively. Compared with the aged group, more naive CD4+ T cells, fewer expanded clones and increased TCR diversity were shown by the long-lived group, suggesting age selection. There was a strong correlation between observed TCR beta diversity and the percentage of naive T cells measured by flow cytometry.

Donors were a few dozen systemically healthy Caucasian individuals from Russia aged roughly 6 to 90 years. Each donor gave 8 to 10 milliliters of peripheral blood, drawn into EDTA-treated Vacutainer tubes. PBMCs were isolated by Ficoll-Paque density-gradient centrifugation, with at least 6.5 million obtained per sample. Total RNA was extracted from PBMCs with Trizol reagent, with at least 5.5 micrograms obtained per sample. The percentages of naive CD45RAhigh/CD27high T cells were determined by flow cytometry on a PBMC aliquot from every donor. The method was 5' RACE. The sequencer listed for this sample is Illumina HiSeq 2500. A second PCR of about 7 to 12 cycles was run with a J-beta primer mix and a sample-barcoded 5' primer. Each TCR beta cDNA molecule received a unique molecular identifier from a template-switch 5' adaptor carrying 12 random nucleotides. At least 3 million CDR3-containing paired-end reads were obtained from each sample. The Mint cDNA synthesis kit, primed by a TRBC-specific oligonucleotide, was used to synthesize first-strand cDNA from all RNA. Following uracil-DNA glycosylase treatment, a first 18-cycle PCR with universal primers M1SS and BC2_uni_R was performed on all cDNA. The study's own analysis went as follows. Normalization of each sample was performed by random selection of 1 million high-quality reads, each carrying a distinct molecular identifier. Reads with shared molecular identifiers were discarded instead of being binned into consensus sequences. MiTCR, set to a Q25 quality threshold and the strictest error-elimination algorithm, was used for CDR3 identification, clonotype clustering and error correction. A nonparametric unseen species model using Euler transformation provided a lower-bound estimate of total TCR beta diversity. Using fastp at Q25 and MiXCR, TCRdb reprocessed the public reads and kept productive beta chains. Rows merge per CDR3 protein into single entries with the most common DNA and genes. What appears here as the V and J calls and clone size reflects TCRdb's work, not the paper's. This sample gives more than 1.4 million distinct CDR3 sequences in total; 35% to 45% of them show up just once. The top ten constitute 6.5% to 10% of the sample.

The sample taken for sequencing was blood. The TCR comes from a woman aged 18-35 years in good health.

The CDR3 amino acid sequence is: CATSDAGTSNNEQFF. The nucleotide sequence is given as TGTGCCACCAGTGACGCCGGGACAAGTAACAATGAGCAGTTCTTC. The chain was built from TRBV24-1 and TRBJ2-1; the D region possibly corresponds to TRBD1 (6 bases align). The CDR3 goes from the cysteine to the phenylalanine over 15 residues. Only the CDR3 region is kept as DNA, spanning 45 bases read in frame from base 1. V is clipped by 4 bases and J by 5 bases, and the sequence between their germline boundaries is 14 bases long. The CDR1 and CDR2 encoded by the germline V gene are KGHDR and SFDVKD.